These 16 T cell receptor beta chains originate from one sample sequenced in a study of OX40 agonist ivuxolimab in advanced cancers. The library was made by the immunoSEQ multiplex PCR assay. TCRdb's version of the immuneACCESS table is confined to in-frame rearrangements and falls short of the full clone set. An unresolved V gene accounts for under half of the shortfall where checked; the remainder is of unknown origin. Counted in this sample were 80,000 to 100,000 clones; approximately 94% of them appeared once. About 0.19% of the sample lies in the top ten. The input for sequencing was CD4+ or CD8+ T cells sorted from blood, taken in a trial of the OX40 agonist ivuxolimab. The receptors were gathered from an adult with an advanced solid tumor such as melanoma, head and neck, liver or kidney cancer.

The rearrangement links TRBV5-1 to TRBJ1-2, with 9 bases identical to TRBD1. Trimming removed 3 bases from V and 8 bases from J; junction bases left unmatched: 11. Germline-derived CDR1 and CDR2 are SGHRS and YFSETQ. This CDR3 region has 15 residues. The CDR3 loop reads CASSWEGRTGVGYTF. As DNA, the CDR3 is TGCGCCAGCAGCTGGGAGGGGAGGACAGGGGTCGGCTACACCTTC. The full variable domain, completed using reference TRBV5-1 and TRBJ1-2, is KAGVTQTPRYLIKTRGQQVTLSCSPISGHRSVSWYQQTPGQGLQFLFEYFSETQRNKGNFPGRFSGRQFSNSRSEMNVSTLELGDSALYLCASSWEGRTGVGYTFGSGTRLTVV.

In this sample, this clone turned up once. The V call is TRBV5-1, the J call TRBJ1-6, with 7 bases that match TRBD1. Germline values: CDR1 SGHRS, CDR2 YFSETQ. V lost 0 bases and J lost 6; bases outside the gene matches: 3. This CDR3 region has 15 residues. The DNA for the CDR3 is TGCGCCAGCAGCTTGGAGCAGGGGGTTAATTCACCCCTCCACTTT. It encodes CASSLEQGVNSPLHF.

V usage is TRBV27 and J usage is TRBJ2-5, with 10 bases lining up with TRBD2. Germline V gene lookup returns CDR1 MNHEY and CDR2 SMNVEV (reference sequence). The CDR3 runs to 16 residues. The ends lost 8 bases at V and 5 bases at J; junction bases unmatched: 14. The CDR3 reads CASSGSSGSIWETQYF. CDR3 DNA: TGTGCCAGCTCAGGGTCTAGCGGGAGCATTTGGGAGACCCAGTACTTC.

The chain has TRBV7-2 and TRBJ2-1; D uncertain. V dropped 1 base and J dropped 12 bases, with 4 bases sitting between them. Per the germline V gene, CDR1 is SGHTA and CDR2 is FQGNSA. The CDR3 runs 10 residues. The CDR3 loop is CASSLEAQFF. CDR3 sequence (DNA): TGTGCCAGCAGCTTAGAGGCGCAGTTCTTC.

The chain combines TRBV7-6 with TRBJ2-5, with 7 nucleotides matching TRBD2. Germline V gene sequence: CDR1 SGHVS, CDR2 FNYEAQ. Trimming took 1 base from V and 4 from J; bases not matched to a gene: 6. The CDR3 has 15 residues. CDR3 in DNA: TGTGCCAGCAGCTTAGGCGCGGGAGTGGGAGAGACCCAGTACTTC. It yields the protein CASSLGAGVGETQYF.

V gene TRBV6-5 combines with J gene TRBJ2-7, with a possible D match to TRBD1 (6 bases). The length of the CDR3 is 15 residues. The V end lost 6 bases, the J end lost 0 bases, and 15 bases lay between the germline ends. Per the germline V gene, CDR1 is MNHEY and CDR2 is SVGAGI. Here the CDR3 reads CASSHDRDTSYEQYF. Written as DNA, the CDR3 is TGTGCCAGCAGCCACGACCGGGACACCTCCTACGAGCAGTACTTC.

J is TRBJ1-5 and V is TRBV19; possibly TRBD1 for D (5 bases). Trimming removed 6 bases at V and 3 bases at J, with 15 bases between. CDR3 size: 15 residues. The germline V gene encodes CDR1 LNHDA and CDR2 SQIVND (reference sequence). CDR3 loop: CASRSGRIPNQPQHF. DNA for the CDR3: TGTGCCAGTAGATCGGGACGGATACCCAATCAGCCCCAGCATTTT.

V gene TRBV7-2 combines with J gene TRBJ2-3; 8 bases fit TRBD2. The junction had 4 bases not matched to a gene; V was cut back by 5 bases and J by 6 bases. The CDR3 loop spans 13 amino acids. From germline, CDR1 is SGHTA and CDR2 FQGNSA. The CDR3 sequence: CASSRTSYDTQYF. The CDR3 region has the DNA TGTGCCAGCAGCCGGACTAGCTACGATACGCAGTATTTT.

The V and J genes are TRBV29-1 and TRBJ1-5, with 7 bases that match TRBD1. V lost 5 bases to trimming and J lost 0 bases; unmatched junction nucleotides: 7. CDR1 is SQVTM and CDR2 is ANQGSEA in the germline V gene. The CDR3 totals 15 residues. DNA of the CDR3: TGCAGCGTTACCTCGGGACAGAATAGCAATCAGCCCCAGCATTTT. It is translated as CSVTSGQNSNQPQHF.

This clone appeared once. The CDR3 here is CASGTSGSSYEQYF. CDR3 DNA: TGTGCCAGCGGGACTAGCGGGAGCTCCTACGAGCAGTACTTC. This chain connects TRBV28 to TRBJ2-7; 14 bases match TRBD2. The trim removed 8 bases at V and 0 bases at J, leaving 0 bases unmatched. CDR1 is MDHEN and CDR2 is SYDVKM in the germline V gene. There are 14 residues in the CDR3.

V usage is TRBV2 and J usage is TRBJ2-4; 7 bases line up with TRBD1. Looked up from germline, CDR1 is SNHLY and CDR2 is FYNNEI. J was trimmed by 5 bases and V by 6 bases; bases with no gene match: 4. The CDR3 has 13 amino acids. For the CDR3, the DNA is TGTGCCAGCAGAGTGGGACAGCAAAACATTCAGTACTTC. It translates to CASRVGQQNIQYF.

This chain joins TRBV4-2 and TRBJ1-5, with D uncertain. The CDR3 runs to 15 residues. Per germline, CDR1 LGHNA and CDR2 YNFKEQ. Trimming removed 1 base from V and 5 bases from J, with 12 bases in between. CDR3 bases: TGTGCCAGCAGCCAAGGTGGGTCAATTTATCAGCCCCAGCATTTT. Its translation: CASSQGGSIYQPQHF.

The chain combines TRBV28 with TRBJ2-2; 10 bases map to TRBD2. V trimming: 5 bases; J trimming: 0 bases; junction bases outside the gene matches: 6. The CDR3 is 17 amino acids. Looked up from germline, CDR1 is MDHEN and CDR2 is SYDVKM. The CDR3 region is CASSPSGLAANTGELFF. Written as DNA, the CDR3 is TGTGCCAGCAGTCCTTCTGGACTAGCGGCGAACACCGGGGAGCTGTTTTTT. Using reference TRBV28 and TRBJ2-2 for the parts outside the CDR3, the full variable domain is DVKVTQSSRYLVKRTGEKVFLECVQDMDHENMFWYRQDPGLGLRLIYFSYDVKMKEKGDIPEGYSVSREKKERFSLILESASTNQTSMYLCASSPSGLAANTGELFFGEGSRLTVL.

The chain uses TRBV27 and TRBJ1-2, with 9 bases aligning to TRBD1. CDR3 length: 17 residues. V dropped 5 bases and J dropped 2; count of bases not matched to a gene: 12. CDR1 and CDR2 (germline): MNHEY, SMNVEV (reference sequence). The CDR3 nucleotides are TGTGCCAGCAGTCCGAGGGACAGGGTCACCACCAACTATGGCTACACCTTC. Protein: CASSPRDRVTTNYGYTF.

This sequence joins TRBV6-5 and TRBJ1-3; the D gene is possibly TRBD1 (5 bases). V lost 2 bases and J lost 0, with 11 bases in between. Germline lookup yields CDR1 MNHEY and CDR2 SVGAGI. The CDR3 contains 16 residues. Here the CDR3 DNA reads TGTGCCAGCAGTTACAAGGGGTTTAACTCTGGAAACACCATATATTTT. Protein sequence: CASSYKGFNSGNTIYF.

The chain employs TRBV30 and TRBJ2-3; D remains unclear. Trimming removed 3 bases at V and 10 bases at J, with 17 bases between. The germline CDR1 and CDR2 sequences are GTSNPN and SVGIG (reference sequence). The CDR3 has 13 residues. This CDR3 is CAWSTRPRSAQYF. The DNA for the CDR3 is TGTGCCTGGAGCACTCGACCCCGCAGCGCGCAGTATTTT.